The 11 T cell receptor beta chains reported below all come from one sample, sequenced in a study of T cell responses to AZD1222 COVID-19 vaccine. The assay was immunoSEQ multiplex PCR, and TCRdb's table has in-frame clones only and misses some. The data show roughly 120,000 clones, with around 94% seen just once and 6% to 7% held by the top ten. The sequences come from peripheral blood, collected on day 0 of AZD1222 vaccination. These receptors originate from an adult in good health.

In this sample, this clone turned up a few times. The chain joins TRBV6-1 to TRBJ2-7; 7 nucleotides match TRBD1. CDR3 length: 15 residues. CDR1 is MNHNS, CDR2 SASEGT, per germline. The V gene end was trimmed by 0 bases and the J gene end by 5 bases; junction bases not matched to a gene: 7. DNA of the CDR3: TGTGCCAGCAGTGAAGCAGGGGGCGCAGGAAACGAGCAGTACTTC. Translated: CASSEAGGAGNEQYF.

The genes are TRBV2 and TRBJ2-5; TRBD2 matches 16 bases. Germline V gene lookup returns CDR1 SNHLY and CDR2 FYNNEI. The CDR3 runs to 15 residues. J gave up 5 bases and V 4 bases, and 1 base lay outside the gene matches. DNA for the CDR3: TGTGCCAGCAGTGGGGGACTAGCGGGAGGGGAGACCCAGTACTTC. Protein product: CASSGGLAGGETQYF.

V and J are TRBV11-3 and TRBJ2-7; the match to TRBD1 covers 7 bases. Germline trimming cut 5 bases from V and 3 bases from J; bases unmatched to any gene: 4. The CDR3 consists of 13 residues. Looked up from germline, CDR1 is SGHNT and CDR2 is YENEEA. This CDR3 reads CASSIGTDYEQYF. CDR3 DNA sequence: TGTGCCAGCAGCATCGGGACAGACTACGAGCAGTACTTC.

This clone was counted once. The chain combines TRBV7-6 with TRBJ2-2; D perhaps matches TRBD1 (6 bases). CDR1 and CDR2 (germline): SGHVS, FNYEAQ. V was cut by 4 bases and J by 1 base, with 10 bases left in between. The CDR3 spans 15 residues. The CDR3 spells CASSSTQGNTGELFF. The CDR3 nucleotides are TGTGCCAGCAGCTCGACACAGGGGAACACCGGGGAGCTGTTTTTT.

The chain joins TRBV7-2 to TRBJ2-7, with D possibly TRBD1 on 5 matching bases. Trimming took off 5 bases at V and 6 bases at J, with 17 bases between the two ends. Looked up from germline, CDR1 is SGHTA and CDR2 is FQGNSA. The CDR3 totals 14 residues. CDR3 in DNA: TGTGCCAGCAGCCCCAGCTACCAGGGAAGCGAGCAGTACTTC. Translating gives CASSPSYQGSEQYF.

V and J are TRBV6-1 and TRBJ2-2; 7 bases agree with TRBD2. Looked up from germline, CDR1 is MNHNS and CDR2 is SASEGT. The CDR3 runs 15 residues. V lost 0 bases, J lost 6 bases, and 4 bases stayed unmatched. CDR3 sequence: CASSEAWGRAGELFF. The CDR3 DNA reads TGTGCCAGCAGTGAAGCTTGGGGGAGGGCCGGGGAGCTGTTTTTT.

The rearrangement joins TRBV16 to TRBJ2-3; TRBD1 aligns across 7 bases. This CDR3 comprises 16 residues. Germline loops: CDR1 KGHSY, CDR2 FQNENV. J lost 2 bases, V lost 1 base, and 6 bases had no gene match. The CDR3 nucleotides are TGTGCCAGCAGCCAATTTGGGGGACAGTACACAGATACGCAGTATTTT. This sequence encodes CASSQFGGQYTDTQYF.

This clone was detected only a few times. The chain uses TRBV28 and TRBJ2-7; TRBD2 is a possible D gene (5 bases). This CDR3 spans 13 amino acids. Trimming shortened V by 2 bases and J by 1 base, and 6 bases separated the two germline ends. CDR1 and CDR2 from the germline V gene are MDHEN and SYDVKM. CDR3 protein: CASSLTSSYEQYF. DNA for the CDR3: TGTGCCAGCAGTTTAACTAGTTCCTACGAGCAGTACTTC.

The chain joins TRBV7-2 to TRBJ1-2, with 10 bases matching TRBD1. The CDR3 extends over 15 amino acids. The V gene's germline CDR1 is SGHTA and CDR2 FQGNSA. V gave up 2 bases and J gave up 5 bases; unmatched junction bases: 5. CDR3 coding DNA: TGTGCCAGCAGCTTAAGACAGGGGGCGAGGTATGGCTACACCTTC. Amino acid sequence: CASSLRQGARYGYTF. Supplemented by reference TRBV7-2 and TRBJ1-2, the full variable domain reads GAGVSQSPSNKVTEKGKDVELRCDPISGHTALYWYRQSLGQGLEFLIYFQGNSAPDKSGLPSDRFSAERTGGSVSTLTIQRTQQEDSAVYLCASSLRQGARYGYTFGSGTRLTVV.

J is TRBJ2-7 and V is TRBV5-6, with 10 nucleotides matching TRBD2. The CDR3 totals 18 residues. The J segment lost 5 bases and the V segment lost 1 base, leaving 15 bases of the junction unmatched. Germline V lookup: CDR1 SGHDT, CDR2 YYEEEE. This chain's CDR3 is CASSLTLAGAAVFDEQYF. In DNA form, the CDR3 reads TGTGCCAGCAGCTTGACCCTAGCGGGGGCCGCTGTCTTCGACGAGCAGTACTTC.

This chain joins TRBV4-2 and TRBJ1-1; no clear D gene. CDR3 length equals 16 residues. The germline gives CDR1 LGHNA, CDR2 YNFKEQ. V shed 0 bases and J shed 0 bases, with 11 bases lying between them. This chain's CDR3 is CASSQDAPGMNTEAFF. The CDR3 DNA follows: TGTGCCAGCAGCCAAGATGCCCCGGGTATGAACACTGAAGCTTTCTTT.